Each of the 27 T cell receptor beta chains below was sequenced from the same sample in a study of regulatory T cells in long-lasting Graves disease. Time point described: persistent/refractory GD, antithyroid drugs over 5 years with positive TRAb. PBMC RNA was the source of the TCR library. The authors built TCR beta libraries using iRepertoire HTBI primers and Arm-PCR of CDR3 regions. MiXCR was run by TCRdb on the multiplex PCR reads, yielding one entry per CDR3 protein. The repertoire holds roughly 400,000 distinct CDR3 sequences, with around 23% as singletons. The input for sequencing was peripheral blood mononuclear cells (PBMCs), taken when the disease was refractory, from a patient treated with antithyroid drugs. The receptors come from a female donor with Graves disease.

Concerning this clonotype: With a much larger clone just one base away, this may be a read error. The chain recombines TRBV28 with TRBJ2-2; 7 bases are shared with TRBD2. CDR3 length: 15 residues. Germline V lookup: CDR1 MDHEN, CDR2 SYDVKM. After removal of 2 bases from V and 1 base from J, the junction contained 1 base not matched to a gene. This chain's CDR3 is CASSLLAENTGELFF. The CDR3, as DNA: TGTGCCAGCAGTTTACTAGCGGAGAACACCGGGGAGCTGTTTTTT.

This clonotype has more than one count but fewer than ten. The chain uses TRBV29-1 and TRBJ1-1; unclear D gene. Germline lookup yields CDR1 SQVTM and CDR2 ANQGSEA. Trimming left V 3 bases short and J 12 bases short, with 14 bases between. The CDR3 length is 11 residues. This CDR3 is CSVDSDPKTFF. For the CDR3, the DNA is TGCAGCGTTGACTCCGACCCAAAGACTTTCTTT.

This clonotype was found a few times. The chain joins TRBV9 to TRBJ1-1; D is unresolved. The V gene's germline CDR1 is SGDLS and CDR2 YYNGEE. V gave up 1 base and J gave up 3 bases, with 13 bases separating them. The CDR3 length is 15 residues. The CDR3 coding sequence is TGTGCCAGCAGCGTAAGTCTTCGGCGGGACACTGAAGCTTTCTTT. It translates to CASSVSLRRDTEAFF.

This chain uses TRBV6-5 with TRBJ2-7; possible D gene TRBD1, 6 bases. V was shortened by 2 bases and J by 4 bases, with 15 bases between the two germline ends. CDR1 is MNHEY, CDR2 SVGAGI, per germline. This CDR3 is 15 amino acids long. CDR3: CASSYPDGQKYEQYF. CDR3 nucleotide sequence: TGTGCCAGCAGTTACCCCGATGGACAGAAATACGAGCAGTACTTC.

The chain carries TRBV10-3 and TRBJ2-4; possibly TRBD2 for D (6 bases). V was cut by 6 bases and J by 8 bases, with 14 bases left in between. This CDR3 has 13 residues. Germline CDR1 ENHRY, CDR2 SYGVKD. The CDR3 region has the DNA TGTGCCATCAGCGCAGGGTGGGAGGACATTCAGTACTTC. As protein: CAISAGWEDIQYF.

The chain carries TRBV7-2 and TRBJ1-5; 8 bases are shared with TRBD1. The V segment lost 5 bases and the J segment 6 bases; nucleotides outside the gene matches: 9. The CDR3 consists of 15 residues. CDR1 is SGHTA, CDR2 FQGNSA, per germline. The DNA for the CDR3 is TGTGCCAGCAGCCTGGACAGGGCCCGATCTCAGCCCCAGCATTTT. Amino acid sequence: CASSLDRARSQPQHF. The full variable domain, in which reference TRBV7-2 and TRBJ1-5 provide the parts outside the CDR3, is GAGVSQSPSNKVTEKGKDVELRCDPISGHTALYWYRQSLGQGLEFLIYFQGNSAPDKSGLPSDRFSAERTGGSVSTLTIQRTQQEDSAVYLCASSLDRARSQPQHFGDGTRLSIL.

This clonotype was picked up a small number of times. The J gene is TRBJ2-4, the V gene TRBV3-1, with 13 bases aligning to TRBD2. CDR3 length: 17 residues. Trimming cost V 4 bases and J 5 bases; bases outside gene matches: 8. Germline loops: CDR1 LGHDT, CDR2 YNNKEL (reference sequence). The CDR3 reads CASSLNKGLAGQNIQYF. The CDR3 DNA reads as TGTGCCAGCAGCCTAAACAAGGGACTAGCGGGACAAAACATTCAGTACTTC.

V is TRBV20-1 and J is TRBJ2-3; 10 positions agree with TRBD2. V shed 5 bases and J 5 bases; nucleotides not matched to a gene: 10. There are 15 residues in the CDR3. Germline CDR1 is DFQATT and CDR2 is SNEGSKA (reference sequence). The CDR3 reads CSALPPGLAKDTQYF. In DNA form, the CDR3 reads TGCAGTGCTCTCCCCCCGGGACTAGCGAAAGATACGCAGTATTTT.

This clonotype has just a few counts. The chain is built from TRBV14 and TRBJ1-2, with D possibly TRBD1 on 6 matching bases. This CDR3 has 15 residues. Per the germline V gene, CDR1 is SGHDN and CDR2 is FVKESK. V lost 0 bases, J lost 4 bases, and 12 bases lay in between. CDR3 amino acids: CASSQDDRRAYGYTF. In nucleotides, the CDR3 is TGTGCCAGCAGCCAAGATGACAGGAGGGCCTATGGCTACACCTTC. Complete variable domain (other parts from reference TRBV14 and TRBJ1-2): EAGVTQFPSHSVIEKGQTVTLRCDPISGHDNLYWYRRVMGKEIKFLLHFVKESKQDESGMPNNRFLAERTGGTYSTLKVQPAELEDSGVYFCASSQDDRRAYGYTFGSGTRLTVV.

This clonotype has more than one count but fewer than ten. The V call is TRBV11-2, the J call TRBJ2-1, with D perhaps matching TRBD2 (6 bases). V gave up 3 bases and J gave up 10 bases, with 22 bases separating them. The CDR3 loop spans 16 amino acids. Germline V gene data show CDR1 as SGHAT and CDR2 as FQNNGV. The CDR3 DNA follows: TGTGCCAGCAGCTTCATCGGGAGTCAACCTCCCAGAGAGCAGTTCTTC. It codes for CASSFIGSQPPREQFF. The whole variable domain, remainder taken from reference TRBV11-2 and TRBJ2-1, is EAGVAQSPRYKIIEKRQSVAFWCNPISGHATLYWYQQILGQGPKLLIQFQNNGVVDDSQLPKDRFSAERLKGVDSTLKIQPAKLEDSAVYLCASSFIGSQPPREQFFGPGTRLTVL.

This clonotype was picked up many times. Written as DNA, the CDR3 is TGTGCCAGCAGAAGGACTAGCGGGAGCGGCTACGAGCAGTACTTC. Its protein is CASRRTSGSGYEQYF. V usage is TRBV2 and J usage is TRBJ2-7; TRBD2 matches at 13 bases. Germline V CDR1 and CDR2: SNHLY, FYNNEI. This CDR3 has 15 amino acids. V shed 6 bases, J shed 3 bases, and the junction held 5 bases outside the gene matches.

This clonotype was detected a few times. This sequence joins TRBV5-6 and TRBJ1-5; no reliable D call. Germline CDR1 reads SGHDT; CDR2 reads YYEEEE. The CDR3 loop spans 15 amino acids. V was pared by 1 base and J by 0 bases, with 8 bases between. The CDR3: CASSLLDGSNQPQHF. As DNA, the CDR3 is TGTGCCAGCAGCTTGTTAGACGGTAGCAATCAGCCCCAGCATTTT.

This clonotype has a count of ten or more. The V gene is TRBV2, the J gene TRBJ2-7; D remains ambiguous. Trimming shortened V by 5 bases and J by 7 bases, and 15 bases separated the two germline ends. The length of the CDR3 is 13 residues. Germline V gene sequence: CDR1 SNHLY, CDR2 FYNNEI. The CDR3 protein is CASSPEPGREQYF. The DNA of the CDR3 is TGTGCCAGCAGTCCAGAACCTGGACGGGAGCAGTACTTC.

Many counts were recorded for this clonotype. The J gene is TRBJ2-7, the V gene TRBV28; the D is unclear. This CDR3 region has 13 residues. Trimming pared 6 bases from V and 3 bases from J, leaving 12 bases between. Germline V gives CDR1 MDHEN, CDR2 SYDVKM. Here the CDR3 reads CASSLEIIYEQYF. The CDR3, as DNA: TGTGCCAGCAGCCTTGAGATTATCTACGAGCAGTACTTC.

This clonotype was counted ten times or more. This rearrangement joins TRBV28 to TRBJ1-5, with 7 nucleotides matching TRBD1. The CDR3 extends over 14 amino acids. V shed 8 bases and J 5 bases; nucleotides not matched to a gene: 9. Germline CDR1 is MDHEN and CDR2 is SYDVKM. The CDR3 region has the DNA TGTGCCAGCGGGAGGGGGCGAATGTATCAGCCCCAGCATTTT. The encoded protein is CASGRGRMYQPQHF.

This clonotype was counted many times. A read error may produce the germline difference seen at one junction end. The chain combines TRBV5-1 with TRBJ2-5, with no clear D. Germline loops: CDR1 SGHRS, CDR2 YFSETQ. This CDR3 region has 15 residues. The CDR3 DNA reads as TGTGCCAGCAGCATAGGCGCCAATCCCCAAGAGACCCAGTACTTC. Its protein product is CASSIGANPQETQYF.

This clonotype has ten or more counts. This sequence joins TRBV7-6 and TRBJ2-5; no firm D call. The V end was cut by 5 bases, the J end by 2 bases, with 9 bases between. This CDR3 is 13 amino acids long. CDR1 SGHVS and CDR2 FNYEAQ come from the germline V gene. The DNA of the CDR3 is TGTGCCAGCAGCGACCCACCACAAGAGACCCAGTACTTC. This sequence encodes CASSDPPQETQYF.

The rearrangement links TRBV9 to TRBJ2-2; a possible D gene is TRBD2 (6 bases). There are 16 residues in the CDR3. Trimming stripped 3 bases from V and 2 bases from J, with 14 bases between. The germline CDR1 and CDR2 sequences are SGDLS and YYNGEE. CDR3 region: CASSATGTRNTGELFF. The CDR3 bases are TGTGCCAGCAGCGCGACCGGGACTCGAAACACCGGGGAGCTGTTTTTT.

The table lists this clonotype with many counts. This chain uses TRBV6-1 with TRBJ1-6, with 8 bases aligning to TRBD1. The CDR3 extends over 15 amino acids. Looked up from germline, CDR1 is MNHNS and CDR2 is SASEGT. V shed 6 bases and J 10 bases; nucleotides not matched to a gene: 11. The CDR3 nucleotides are TGTGCCAGCAGCTCCGGACAGGGCTCAGGCTCACCCCTCCACTTT. Residues: CASSSGQGSGSPLHF.

The chain joins TRBV29-1 to TRBJ2-2; TRBD2 matches 9 bases. The CDR3 covers 18 residues. V gave up 1 base and J gave up 4 bases; unmatched junction bases: 13. Germline values: CDR1 SQVTM, CDR2 ANQGSEA. The CDR3 loop reads CSVEGRTTSGGGTGELFF. CDR3 DNA sequence: TGCAGCGTTGAAGGTCGGACGACTAGCGGAGGGGGCACCGGGGAGCTGTTTTTT.

This clonotype was picked up a small number of times. The chain recombines TRBV14 with TRBJ2-7; 10 nucleotides match TRBD1. The CDR3 sequence is 15 residues long. The germline V gene encodes CDR1 SGHDN and CDR2 FVKESK. With V trimmed by 3 bases and J by 0 bases, 2 bases remained unmatched. The CDR3 nucleotides are TGTGCCAGCAGCCATAGGACAGGGGGCTCCTACGAGCAGTACTTC. Translating gives CASSHRTGGSYEQYF.

This clonotype was seen repeatedly, ten times or more. The chain recombines TRBV28 with TRBJ1-2, with 8 bases lining up with TRBD1. V shed 7 bases and J 4 bases; nucleotides not matched to a gene: 8. Per the germline V gene, CDR1 is MDHEN and CDR2 is SYDVKM. The CDR3 sequence is 14 residues long. The CDR3 nucleotides read TGTGCCAGCACCAGACAGGGGCTGAGCTATGGCTACACCTTC. Translation: CASTRQGLSYGYTF.

This clonotype was recorded many times. This chain uses TRBV27 with TRBJ2-5; D gene unclear. Trimming pared 3 bases from V and 1 base from J, leaving 9 bases between. CDR1 is MNHEY, CDR2 SMNVEV, per germline (reference sequence). This CDR3 is built from 14 residues. The CDR3 region is CASSFSDAQETQYF. The DNA of the CDR3 is TGTGCCAGCAGTTTCTCCGACGCCCAAGAGACCCAGTACTTC.

This chain connects TRBV4-1 to TRBJ2-5; the D call may be TRBD1 or TRBD2 (5 bases each). CDR1 and CDR2 from the germline V gene are MGHRA and YSYEKL. Trimming took off 0 bases at V and 5 bases at J, with 10 bases between the two ends. The CDR3 loop spans 14 amino acids. The CDR3 DNA reads TGCGCCAGCAGCCAAGAGGGCAGGGAGGAGACCCAGTACTTC. Amino acid sequence: CASSQEGREETQYF.

The genes are TRBV7-9 and TRBJ1-6; tentative D call: TRBD1 (5 bases). Trimming left V 5 bases short and J 5 bases short, with 13 bases between. The CDR3 contains 15 residues. Germline CDR1 reads SEHNR; CDR2 reads FQNEAQ (reference sequence). The CDR3 sequence is CASSPSTENNSPLHF. CDR3 bases: TGTGCCAGCAGCCCATCGACAGAGAATAATTCACCCCTCCACTTT.

This clonotype has just a few counts. This chain joins TRBV20-1 and TRBJ2-7; 7 bases are shared with TRBD1. The length of the CDR3 is 11 residues. V was pared by 1 base and J by 12 bases, with 6 bases of the junction left unmatched. The germline V gene has CDR1 DFQATT and CDR2 SNEGSKA (reference sequence). The CDR3 protein is CSARADRYPYF. The DNA for the CDR3 is TGCAGTGCTAGAGCGGACAGGTACCCGTACTTC.

This clonotype was observed many times. V gene TRBV29-1 combines with J gene TRBJ1-2; possibly TRBD1 for D (5 bases). CDR1 SQVTM and CDR2 ANQGSEA come from the germline V gene. This CDR3 is 13 amino acids long. Deletions cut 7 bases from V and 1 base from J, with 13 bases between. CDR3 nucleotide sequence: TGCAGCGCCGAGACAGTTCTTAACTATGGCTACACCTTC. It is translated as CSAETVLNYGYTF. The variable domain in full, with the rest retrieved from reference TRBV29-1 and TRBJ1-2, is SAVISQKPSRDICQRGTSLTIQCQVDSQVTMMFWYRQQPGQSLTLIATANQGSEATYESGFVIDKFPISRPNLTFSTLTVSNMSPEDSSIYLCSAETVLNYGYTFGSGTRLTVV.